Listed below are T cell receptor beta chains from one sample, sequenced in a study of T cell repertoires in cytomegalovirus infection. MiXCR was run by TCRdb on the reads, yielding one entry per CDR3 protein. Found here are tens of thousands of distinct CDR3 sequences, 20% to 25% of them singletons; the top ten hold approximately 90%. Their antigen targets remain unknown. The sequencing used CD8+ T cells from cultured PBMCs, collected from culture after CMV antigen stimulation. These receptor sequences come from a human donor in good health (CMV status not recorded). Some clones in this sample may be carry-over from other donors' samples. Each CDR3 is given with its conserved first and last residue. D genes are given only for firm matches. Only some rows state a clone size, as once, few, many or a class for expanded clones.

clone size: few; D gene: -; J gene: TRBJ2-7; V gene: TRBV7-2; CDR3 protein: CASSLGQNYEQYF; CDR3 DNA: TGTGCCAGCAGCTTAGGGCAGAACTACGAGCAGTACTTC
clone size: few; D gene: -; J gene: TRBJ2-2; V gene: TRBV7-9; CDR3 protein: CASTTIDGELFF; CDR3 DNA: TGTGCCAGCACCACGATAGACGGGGAGCTGTTTTTT
clone size: few; D gene: -; J gene: TRBJ1-6; V gene: TRBV7-6; CDR3 protein: CASSLDFGNSPLHF; CDR3 DNA: TGTGCCAGCAGCTTAGACTTCGGTAATTCACCCCTCCACTTT
clone size: few; D gene: -; J gene: TRBJ2-7; V gene: TRBV11-2; CDR3 protein: CASSFGSRDSYEQYF; CDR3 DNA: TGTGCCAGCAGCTTCGGGTCCAGGGACTCCTACGAGCAGTACTTC
clone size: -; D gene: -; J gene: TRBJ2-1; V gene: TRBV7-2; CDR3 protein: CASSLRWQRLDPNNEQFF; CDR3 DNA: TGTGCCAGCAGCTTACGTTGGCAAAGGCTAGACCCCAACAATGAGCAGTTCTTC
clone size: -; D gene: -; J gene: TRBJ1-1; V gene: TRBV28; CDR3 protein: CASSPNVRAFF; CDR3 DNA: TGTGCCAGCAGCCCCAACGTTAGAGCTTTCTTT
clone size: -; D gene: TRBD1; J gene: TRBJ2-7; V gene: TRBV18; CDR3 protein: CASSPPEVGGNEQYF; CDR3 DNA: TGTGCCAGCTCACCACCGGAGGTAGGGGGCAACGAGCAGTACTTC
clone size: -; D gene: -; J gene: TRBJ2-3; V gene: TRBV4-3; CDR3 protein: CASSQDGPGSSTDTQYF; CDR3 DNA: TGCGCCAGCAGCCAAGATGGCCCCGGGAGTAGCACAGATACGCAGTATTTT
clone size: -; D gene: -; J gene: TRBJ2-1; V gene: TRBV7-2; CDR3 protein: CASSYDSDPYNEQFF; CDR3 DNA: TGTGCCAGCAGCTACGATAGCGATCCCTACAATGAGCAGTTCTTC
clone size: -; D gene: TRBD2; J gene: TRBJ2-1; V gene: TRBV6-5; CDR3 protein: CASSYFSTSGREQFF; CDR3 DNA: TGTGCCAGCAGTTACTTTTCGACTAGCGGGAGAGAGCAGTTCTTC
clone size: -; D gene: -; J gene: TRBJ2-7; V gene: TRBV27; CDR3 protein: CASQAGASEQYF; CDR3 DNA: TGTGCCAGCCAGGCAGGGGCCTCCGAGCAGTACTTC
clone size: few; D gene: -; J gene: TRBJ2-5; V gene: TRBV7-6; CDR3 protein: CASSLRSRETQYF; CDR3 DNA: TGTGCCAGCAGCTTAAGGTCGCGCGAGACCCAGTACTTC
clone size: few; D gene: -; J gene: TRBJ2-1; V gene: TRBV5-5; CDR3 protein: CASSLAASRSYNEQFF; CDR3 DNA: TGTGCCAGCAGCTTGGCGGCTAGTCGGTCCTACAATGAGCAGTTCTTC
clone size: -; D gene: -; J gene: TRBJ2-1; V gene: TRBV7-2; CDR3 protein: CASSSHQNEQFF; CDR3 DNA: TGTGCCAGCAGCTCCCACCAGAATGAGCAGTTCTTC
clone size: -; D gene: TRBD1; J gene: TRBJ2-7; V gene: TRBV10-1; CDR3 protein: CASSQTRDRVLEQYF; CDR3 DNA: TGCGCCAGCAGTCAGACCCGGGACAGGGTTCTCGAGCAGTACTTC
clone size: many; D gene: -; J gene: TRBJ2-2; V gene: TRBV7-6; CDR3 protein: CASSLVAGRKAGELFF; CDR3 DNA: TGTGCCAGCAGCTTAGTCGCAGGGAGAAAGGCCGGGGAGCTGTTTTTT
clone size: many; D gene: -; J gene: TRBJ2-5; V gene: TRBV11-2; CDR3 protein: CASSFQGETQYF; CDR3 DNA: TGTGCCAGCAGCTTTCAGGGAGAGACCCAGTACTTC
clone size: -; D gene: -; J gene: TRBJ1-1; V gene: TRBV11-1; CDR3 protein: CASSLGGGGTEAFF; CDR3 DNA: TGTGCCAGCAGCTTAGGGGGGGGAGGCACTGAAGCTTTCTTT
clone size: few; D gene: -; J gene: TRBJ2-1; V gene: TRBV12-3/TRBV12-4; CDR3 protein: CASSPPWGSSYNEQFF; CDR3 DNA: TGTGCCAGCAGTCCGCCCTGGGGGAGCTCCTACAATGAGCAGTTCTTC
clone size: few; D gene: TRBD1; J gene: TRBJ2-2; V gene: TRBV12-3/TRBV12-4; CDR3 protein: CASGPVLRGSGELFF; CDR3 DNA: TGTGCCAGCGGACCGGTCCTCAGGGGGTCCGGGGAGCTGTTTTTT
clone size: few; D gene: TRBD2; J gene: TRBJ2-1; V gene: TRBV29-1; CDR3 protein: CSAEGLAGVVEYNEQFF; CDR3 DNA: TGCAGCGCCGAGGGACTAGCGGGAGTTGTGGAGTACAATGAGCAGTTCTTC
clone size: -; D gene: -; J gene: TRBJ1-5; V gene: TRBV11-2; CDR3 protein: CASSLGTGGYQPQHF; CDR3 DNA: TGTGCCAGCAGCTTAGGGACCGGCGGGTATCAGCCCCAGCATTTT
clone size: -; D gene: -; J gene: TRBJ2-6; V gene: TRBV7-2; CDR3 protein: CASSRGAGANVLTF; CDR3 DNA: TGTGCCAGCAGCCGCGGGGCTGGGGCCAACGTCCTGACTTTC
clone size: few; D gene: -; J gene: TRBJ1-2; V gene: TRBV7-8; CDR3 protein: CASSLGLGNYGYTF; CDR3 DNA: TGTGCCAGCAGCTTGGGGTTGGGTAACTATGGCTACACCTTC
clone size: few; D gene: TRBD2; J gene: TRBJ2-3; V gene: TRBV12-3/TRBV12-4; CDR3 protein: CASTSSSGTGSTDTQYF; CDR3 DNA: TGTGCCAGCACTTCAAGTAGCGGGACCGGTAGCACAGATACGCAGTATTTT
clone size: -; D gene: TRBD2; J gene: TRBJ2-4; V gene: TRBV11-2; CDR3 protein: CASSSPRAGEREAKNIQYF; CDR3 DNA: TGTGCCAGCAGCTCTCCGAGAGCGGGAGAACGTGAAGCCAAAAACATTCAGTACTTC
clone size: -; D gene: TRBD1; J gene: TRBJ2-7; V gene: TRBV6-5; CDR3 protein: CASSTQDRGAYEQYF; CDR3 DNA: TGTGCCAGCAGTACTCAGGACAGGGGGGCCTACGAGCAGTACTTC
clone size: once; D gene: -; J gene: TRBJ2-7; V gene: TRBV7-2; CDR3 protein: CASSPRGVAYEQYF; CDR3 DNA: TGTGCCAGCAGCCCAAGGGGAGTGGCGTACGAGCAGTACTTC
clone size: -; D gene: -; J gene: TRBJ1-2; V gene: TRBV12-3/TRBV12-4; CDR3 protein: CASTRGGNTYGYTF; CDR3 DNA: TGTGCCAGCACCCGGGGAGGGAACACCTATGGCTACACCTTC
clone size: -; D gene: -; J gene: TRBJ2-1; V gene: TRBV4-1; CDR3 protein: CASSQIQAGSYNEQFF; CDR3 DNA: TGCGCCAGCAGCCAAATTCAAGCGGGCTCCTACAATGAGCAGTTCTTC
clone size: few; D gene: -; J gene: TRBJ2-7; V gene: TRBV10-3; CDR3 protein: CAISGAGSSYEQYF; CDR3 DNA: TGTGCCATCAGTGGGGCTGGAAGCTCCTACGAGCAGTACTTC
clone size: -; D gene: TRBD2; J gene: TRBJ2-7; V gene: TRBV7-2; CDR3 protein: CASSNREGPYEQYF; CDR3 DNA: TGTGCCAGCAGCAATCGGGAGGGCCCCTACGAGCAGTACTTC
clone size: many; D gene: TRBD2; J gene: TRBJ2-1; V gene: TRBV7-7; CDR3 protein: CASSFRAGGYNEQFF; CDR3 DNA: TGTGCCAGCAGCTTCAGGGCGGGAGGATATAATGAGCAGTTCTTC
clone size: -; D gene: TRBD1; J gene: TRBJ1-2; V gene: TRBV7-9; CDR3 protein: CASSLEVGQAYYGYTF; CDR3 DNA: TGTGCCAGCAGCTTAGAGGTGGGACAGGCTTACTATGGCTACACCTTC
clone size: few; D gene: -; J gene: TRBJ2-5; V gene: TRBV28; CDR3 protein: CASSQGGGVRETQYF; CDR3 DNA: TGTGCCAGCAGCCAGGGGGGGGGAGTAAGAGAGACCCAGTACTTC
clone size: few; D gene: -; J gene: TRBJ2-5; V gene: TRBV7-2; CDR3 protein: CASSLEGNGHGETQYF; CDR3 DNA: TGTGCCAGCAGCTTAGAGGGTAACGGTCACGGGGAGACCCAGTACTTC
clone size: few; D gene: -; J gene: TRBJ2-7; V gene: TRBV4-3; CDR3 protein: CASSQDRSIYEQYF; CDR3 DNA: TGCGCCAGCAGCCAAGATCGGAGTATCTACGAGCAGTACTTC
clone size: few; D gene: -; J gene: TRBJ2-7; V gene: TRBV10-1; CDR3 protein: CASSESGTYDGEQYF; CDR3 DNA: TGCGCCAGCAGTGAGTCGGGAACCTACGATGGCGAGCAGTACTTC
clone size: -; D gene: -; J gene: TRBJ2-3; V gene: TRBV2; CDR3 protein: CASSEEGIWGTDTQYF; CDR3 DNA: TGTGCCAGCAGTGAAGAAGGGATCTGGGGCACAGATACGCAGTATTTT